A single sample is the source of the 15 T cell receptor beta chains below, sequenced in a study of early T cells in non-severe SARS-CoV-2 infection (dated by TCRdb to about 2021). The library was generated by 5' RACE. Sequencer: NextSeq 500. TCRdb reran the public reads through fastp at Q25 and MiXCR, keeping productive beta chains. Each CDR3 protein gets just one entry, which takes the most common genes and DNA from the rows behind it. Across this sample there are 30,000 to 40,000 distinct CDR3 sequences, with about 8.2% seen only once. The biggest ten clones account for about 13% of the sample. The sequenced sample consisted of whole blood. These receptors all stem from an adult who was a healthcare worker with PCR-confirmed SARS-CoV-2 infection or an uninfected control (not recorded which).

This clonotype is medium-sized by share. The rearrangement uses TRBV29-1 and TRBJ2-3; no definite D call. The CDR3 is 13 amino acids. Per germline, CDR1 SQVTM and CDR2 ANQGSEA. The V and J ends lost 7 bases and 4 bases respectively, with 15 bases between them. For the CDR3, the DNA is TGCAGCGGTAGACAAAATCCCGCAGATACGCAGTATTTT. It translates to CSGRQNPADTQYF.

This chain connects TRBV14 to TRBJ2-1, with D perhaps TRBD2 (5 bases). With 1 base removed from V and 4 bases from J, the gap between germline ends came to 14 bases. This CDR3 comprises 16 residues. The germline V gene has CDR1 SGHDN and CDR2 FVKESK. CDR3 in amino acids: CASSQGPGGGYNEQFF. CDR3 nucleotides: TGTGCCAGCAGCCAAGGTCCGGGCGGAGGATACAATGAGCAGTTCTTC.

The CDR3 nucleotides read TGCAGCGTTGGGGGGGGACAGGGACATAGGGAGCAGTACTTC. It specifies CSVGGGQGHREQYF. The chain links TRBV29-1 to TRBJ2-7; 9 bases line up with TRBD1. Trimming removed 4 bases from V and 7 bases from J; junction bases left unmatched: 11. This CDR3 comprises 14 residues. Germline CDR1 and CDR2: SQVTM and ANQGSEA.

As regards this clonotype: Relative to the germline gene, one junction end is altered; a read error may explain this. The chain carries TRBV5-5 and TRBJ2-2; D uncertain. This CDR3 is built from 14 residues. CDR1 SGHKS and CDR2 YYEKEE come from the germline V gene (reference sequence). The CDR3, as DNA: TGTGTCAGCAGCTTCTGGGTCAGAACCGGGGAGCTGTTTTTT. This encodes CVSSFWVRTGELFF. The entire variable domain, with the rest obtained from reference TRBV5-5 and TRBJ2-2, is as follows: DAGVTQSPTHLIKTRGQQVTLRCSPISGHKSVSWYQQVLGQGPQFIFQYYEKEERGRGNFPDRFSARQFPNYSSELNVNALLLGDSALYLCVSSFWVRTGELFFGEGSRLTVL.

This clonotype was seen a handful of times. V is TRBV6-2 or TRBV6-3 and J is TRBJ2-1, with 7 bases that match TRBD2. This CDR3 comprises 15 residues. CDR1 and CDR2 from the germline V gene are MNHEY and SVGEGT. J gave up 8 bases and V 10 bases, and 17 bases lay outside the gene matches. CDR3 nucleotide sequence: TGTGCCACGACACAACTAGCGTTACACCCTCATGAGCAGTTCTTC. Its translation: CATTQLALHPHEQFF.

This clonotype was counted only a few times. This sequence joins TRBV5-1 and TRBJ2-5; D not resolved. The germline V gene has CDR1 SGHRS and CDR2 YFSETQ. V lost 7 bases to trimming and J lost 2 bases, with 9 bases between them. The length of the CDR3 is 12 residues. CDR3 nucleotides: TGCGCCAGCCTTGGCGCACAAGAGACCCAGTACTTC. This sequence encodes CASLGAQETQYF.

Ten or more counts support this clonotype. The chain is built from TRBV6-5 and TRBJ1-6; D may be TRBD1 (5 bases). Germline V gene sequence: CDR1 MNHEY, CDR2 SVGAGI. The ends were cut back, 6 bases at V and 3 bases at J, with 15 bases in the middle. The CDR3 spans 16 residues. This CDR3 reads CASRDKPDGYNSPLHF. The CDR3 DNA sequence: TGTGCCAGCAGGGACAAACCGGATGGCTATAATTCACCCCTCCACTTT.

This clonotype was recorded a few times. This chain connects TRBV7-2 to TRBJ1-3; a weak D match, TRBD1 (5 bases). V gave up 3 bases and J gave up 1 base, with 13 bases separating them. This CDR3 contains 16 residues. Germline lookup yields CDR1 SGHTA and CDR2 FQGNSA. The DNA for the CDR3 is TGTGCCAGCAGCTTCCGGCAGGGAGGTTCTGGAAACACCATATATTTT. This gives the protein CASSFRQGGSGNTIYF.

This rearrangement joins TRBV4-3 to TRBJ2-1; 9 bases match TRBD2. The V gene end was trimmed by 1 base and the J gene end by 8 bases; junction bases not matched to a gene: 9. This CDR3 is built from 16 residues. Germline values: CDR1 LGHNA, CDR2 YSLEER. CDR3 sequence: CASSQGLGGGADEQFF. CDR3 DNA: TGCGCCAGCAGCCAAGGGCTAGGCGGGGGGGCCGATGAGCAGTTCTTC.

This clonotype is medium-sized (0.01 to 0.1%). The V and J genes are TRBV11-2 and TRBJ1-1; D unclear. There are 18 residues in the CDR3. The V end was cut by 7 bases, the J end by 2 bases, with 26 bases between. Germline V gene sequence: CDR1 SGHAT, CDR2 FQNNGV. CDR3 sequence: CASTSKPSRLLFNTEAFF. Written as DNA, the CDR3 is TGTGCCAGCACCTCAAAACCCTCTCGCTTATTGTTTAACACTGAAGCTTTCTTT.

This clonotype has a handful of counts. This chain uses TRBV29-1 with TRBJ2-1; D remains ambiguous. V lost 3 bases, J lost 4 bases, and 13 bases lay in between. CDR1 is SQVTM, CDR2 ANQGSEA, per germline. The CDR3 is 14 amino acids. CDR3 protein: CSVDLQSLYNEQFF. For the CDR3, the DNA is TGCAGCGTTGATTTACAGTCCCTGTACAATGAGCAGTTCTTC.

This clonotype was seen at least ten times. The genes are TRBV7-3 and TRBJ2-3, with 10 nucleotides matching TRBD2. The CDR3 loop spans 16 amino acids. The V and J ends lost 5 bases and 6 bases, in that order; junction bases with no gene match: 11. Germline V CDR1 and CDR2: SGHTA, FQGTGA. The CDR3 region is CASSLGASGGVDTQYF. The CDR3 nucleotides read TGTGCCAGCAGCCTAGGGGCTAGCGGGGGTGTGGATACGCAGTATTTT.

The sample holds many counts of this clonotype. The rearrangement joins TRBV6-5 to TRBJ2-5; the D is unclear. This CDR3 contains 15 residues. Trimming shortened V by 0 bases and J by 1 base, and 9 bases separated the two germline ends. CDR1 is MNHEY, CDR2 SVGAGI, per germline. CDR3 nucleotide sequence: TGTGCCAGCAGTTACTCGATAGCATCCCAAGAGACCCAGTACTTC. This gives the protein CASSYSIASQETQYF.

To note about this clonotype: Since a much larger clone is just one base distant, this may be a read error. This chain connects TRBV29-1 to TRBJ1-4, with no clear D. The germline gives CDR1 SQVTM, CDR2 ANQGSEA. This CDR3 has 13 residues. CDR3 region: CSVRRETNEKLLF. In nucleotides, the CDR3 is TGCAGCGTTCGACGGGAAACTAATGAAAAACTGTTATTT.

This clonotype was seen a few times. The V gene is TRBV3-2, the J gene TRBJ2-4. TRBV3-2 is shown as a pseudogene. The CDR3 loop spans 14 amino acids. Here the CDR3 DNA reads TGTGCCAGCAGCCATGGGCTTGAGAAAAACATTCAGTACTTC. It translates to CASSHGLEKNIQYF.